The 20 T cell receptor beta chains below were found in one sample sequenced in a study of blood T cell repertoires in COVID-19. TCRdb's copy holds only in-frame clones and misses some; the assay was immunoSEQ multiplex PCR. The repertoire holds fewer than 250,000 clones, with approximately 87% as singletons. Sequences were obtained from peripheral blood. These receptors were taken from a woman in her fifties or sixties with acute or convalescent COVID-19.

This clone turned up a few times. This chain connects TRBV7-9 to TRBJ2-5; D is unclear. Germline CDR1 and CDR2: SEHNR and FQNEAQ (reference sequence). Deletions cut 1 base from V and 2 bases from J, with 11 bases between. The CDR3 runs to 15 residues. CDR3 amino acids: CASSLGVNLQETQYF. In nucleotides, the CDR3 is TGTGCCAGCAGCTTAGGAGTCAATTTACAAGAGACCCAGTACTTC.

A single count supports this clone. The chain couples TRBV10-3 to TRBJ2-3; 8 positions agree with TRBD2. CDR1 and CDR2 from the germline V gene are ENHRY and SYGVKD. The CDR3 consists of 15 residues. V trimming: 10 bases; J trimming: 0 bases; junction bases outside the gene matches: 9. Written as DNA, the CDR3 is TGTGCCACCAGCGCCGGGGGGGCTAGCACAGATACGCAGTATTTT. Translating gives CATSAGGASTDTQYF.

The gene calls are TRBV27 and TRBJ2-1; D call uncertain. CDR1 is MNHEY and CDR2 is SMNVEV in the germline V gene (reference sequence). V was cut by 6 bases and J by 9 bases, with 15 bases left in between. The CDR3 contains 13 residues. As DNA, the CDR3 is TGTGCCAGCAGAAGGCTAGGAACTGGTGAGCAGTTCTTC. As protein: CASRRLGTGEQFF.

This rearrangement joins TRBV2 to TRBJ2-1; TRBD2 agrees at 12 bases. The junction had 10 bases not matched to a gene; V was cut back by 8 bases and J by 8 bases. CDR1 SNHLY and CDR2 FYNNEI come from the germline V gene. CDR3 size: 15 residues. CDR3 in amino acids: CASARRTSGEDEQFF. In nucleotides, the CDR3 is TGTGCCAGCGCCAGGAGGACTAGCGGGGAGGATGAGCAGTTCTTC. Based on the CDR3 plus reference TRBV2 and TRBJ2-1, the full variable domain is EPEVTQTPSHQVTQMGQEVILRCVPISNHLYFYWYRQILGQKVEFLVSFYNNEISEKSEIFDDQFSVERPDGSNFTLKIRSTKLEDSAMYFCASARRTSGEDEQFFGPGTRLTVL.

This clone showed up just a few times. This chain connects TRBV30 to TRBJ2-3; D gene unclear. This CDR3 has 11 amino acids. The V gene lost 0 bases and the J gene lost 6 bases, with 4 bases spanning the gap. Germline CDR1 is GTSNPN and CDR2 is SVGIG (reference sequence). The CDR3 bases are TGTGCCTGGAGTGTCGGGGATACGCAGTATTTT. Its protein product is CAWSVGDTQYF.

The rearrangement links TRBV24-1 to TRBJ1-2; TRBD1 matches at 8 bases. V trimming: 7 bases; J trimming: 3 bases; junction bases outside the gene matches: 6. Germline lookup yields CDR1 KGHDR and CDR2 SFDVKD. The CDR3 length is 14 residues. CDR3: CATSQGAQDYGYTF. DNA of the CDR3: TGTGCCACCAGCCAGGGGGCACAGGACTATGGCTACACCTTC.

This chain uses TRBV5-6 with TRBJ1-1; 7 bases line up with TRBD1. From germline, CDR1 is SGHDT and CDR2 YYEEEE. The CDR3 is 15 amino acids. With 2 bases clipped from V and 0 bases from J, the junction kept 4 bases outside the gene matches. The CDR3 region is CASSFSTGMNTEAFF. In DNA, the CDR3 is TGTGCCAGCAGCTTCTCGACAGGGATGAACACTGAAGCTTTCTTT.

This chain joins TRBV4-2 and TRBJ2-3, with 7 bases fitting TRBD1. CDR1 is LGHNA and CDR2 is YNFKEQ in the germline V gene. The CDR3 contains 16 residues. V was clipped by 2 bases and J by 4 bases; unmatched bases: 9. The CDR3 sequence is CASSQLRQGDPDTQYF. CDR3 coding DNA: TGTGCCAGCAGCCAACTTCGTCAGGGGGACCCAGATACGCAGTATTTT.

V gene TRBV30 combines with J gene TRBJ1-1; tentative D call: TRBD1 (5 bases). The CDR3 contains 12 residues. Germline V lookup: CDR1 GTSNPN, CDR2 SVGIG (reference sequence). Trimming took off 5 bases at V and 6 bases at J, with 13 bases between the two ends. CDR3 amino acids: CAWASGSAEAFF. The CDR3 DNA follows: TGTGCCTGGGCTTCAGGGTCTGCTGAAGCTTTCTTT. Combining the CDR3 with reference TRBV30 and TRBJ1-1 gives the whole variable domain SQTIHQWPATLVQPVGSPLSLECTVEGTSNPNLYWYRQAAGRGLQLLFYSVGIGQISSEVPQNLSASRPQDRQFILSSKKLLLSDSGFYLCAWASGSAEAFFGQGTRLTVV.

J is TRBJ2-5 and V is TRBV5-1; 14 nucleotides align to TRBD2. The CDR3 runs to 17 residues. Trimming took 3 bases from V and 3 from J; bases not matched to a gene: 7. The germline CDR1 and CDR2 sequences are SGHRS and YFSETQ. CDR3 region: CASSWSPGLAGEETQYF. DNA for the CDR3: TGCGCCAGCAGCTGGAGTCCGGGACTAGCGGGGGAAGAGACCCAGTACTTC. The complete variable domain, with remaining parts taken from reference TRBV5-1 and TRBJ2-5, reads KAGVTQTPRYLIKTRGQQVTLSCSPISGHRSVSWYQQTPGQGLQFLFEYFSETQRNKGNFPGRFSGRQFSNSRSEMNVSTLELGDSALYLCASSWSPGLAGEETQYFGPGTRLLVL.

This chain uses TRBV5-1 with TRBJ2-3; D is unresolved. The CDR3 totals 13 residues. Trimming cost V 5 bases and J 6 bases, with 13 bases left between them. Germline V lookup: CDR1 SGHRS, CDR2 YFSETQ. In DNA, the CDR3 is TGCGCCAGCAGGCCCTCTCCCAGGGATACGCAGTATTTT. Amino acids: CASRPSPRDTQYF.

The chain links TRBV5-6 to TRBJ2-5; D may be TRBD1 (5 bases). This CDR3 has 14 residues. Trimming stripped 4 bases from V and 3 bases from J, with 13 bases between. The germline V gene has CDR1 SGHDT and CDR2 YYEEEE. CDR3 residues: CASSPGGAEETQYF. The CDR3 region has the DNA TGTGCCAGCAGCCCTGGTGGGGCTGAAGAGACCCAGTACTTC.

The genes are TRBV18 and TRBJ2-3, with no clear D. The CDR3 is 14 amino acids. The V gene's germline CDR1 is KGHSH and CDR2 LQKENI. V lost 3 bases, J lost 1 base, and 8 bases lay in between. The CDR3 DNA follows: TGTGCCAGCTCACCCCCTGCGGGCACAGATACGCAGTATTTT. Protein product: CASSPPAGTDTQYF.

The V and J genes are TRBV19 and TRBJ2-3; D may be TRBD2 (6 bases). V lost 4 bases to trimming and J lost 0 bases, with 11 bases between them. The CDR3 sequence is 15 residues long. Looked up from germline, CDR1 is LNHDA and CDR2 is SQIVND (reference sequence). The CDR3 DNA sequence: TGTGCCAGTAGTACCGGGACTGCTAGCACAGATACGCAGTATTTT. Translation: CASSTGTASTDTQYF.

The V and J genes are TRBV30 and TRBJ1-4; 8 bases agree with TRBD1. CDR1 GTSNPN and CDR2 SVGIG come from the germline V gene (reference sequence). The CDR3 has 15 amino acids. V lost 2 bases and J lost 3; bases outside the gene matches: 5. In DNA, the CDR3 is TGTGCCTGGAGTAGGGGCAGGGGGCCTAATGAAAAACTGTTTTTT. Translation: CAWSRGRGPNEKLFF.

This clone showed up just once. CDR3 nucleotides: TGTGCCAGCAGTTACTCGGTGCGGGCGGGGGTCGGCACAGATACGCAGTATTTT. This translates into CASSYSVRAGVGTDTQYF. The chain couples TRBV6-2 or TRBV6-3 to TRBJ2-3, with 7 bases identical to TRBD2. Germline V gene data show CDR1 as MNHEY and CDR2 as SVGEGT. The CDR3 is made up of 18 amino acids. The V segment lost 0 bases and the J segment 1 base; nucleotides outside the gene matches: 10.

This chain joins TRBV7-2 and TRBJ2-3; D gene uncertain. Germline V gene lookup returns CDR1 SGHTA and CDR2 FQGNSA. The CDR3 extends over 15 amino acids. Trimming took 5 bases from V and 1 from J, leaving 13 bases between them. The CDR3 DNA is TGTGCCAGCAGCCCAGATCTTTGGCGCACAGATACGCAGTATTTT. This codes for CASSPDLWRTDTQYF.

The V call is TRBV7-2, the J call TRBJ1-1; D is uncertain. Germline CDR1 SGHTA, CDR2 FQGNSA. The CDR3 contains 15 residues. Trimming took off 3 bases at V and 1 base at J, with 12 bases between the two ends. The CDR3 DNA follows: TGTGCCAGCAGCTTGGATAGCGCTAAGAACACTGAAGCTTTCTTT. Its protein is CASSLDSAKNTEAFF.

The V call is TRBV5-6, the J call TRBJ2-3; TRBD2 matches 8 bases. The V gene's germline CDR1 is SGHDT and CDR2 YYEEEE. Trimming cost V 4 bases and J 1 base; bases outside gene matches: 5. The CDR3 consists of 15 residues. The DNA of the CDR3 is TGTGCCAGCAGCGCGCGGGGGGCTCGCACAGATACGCAGTATTTT. Protein: CASSARGARTDTQYF.

V usage is TRBV18 and J usage is TRBJ2-7; possible D gene TRBD1, 6 bases. The germline V and J ends were trimmed by 5 bases and 0 bases, with 8 bases remaining between them. CDR3 length equals 13 residues. Germline V gene data show CDR1 as KGHSH and CDR2 as LQKENI. The CDR3 loop reads CASSRTDSYEQYF. CDR3 DNA: TGTGCCAGCTCAAGGACAGACTCCTACGAGCAGTACTTC.